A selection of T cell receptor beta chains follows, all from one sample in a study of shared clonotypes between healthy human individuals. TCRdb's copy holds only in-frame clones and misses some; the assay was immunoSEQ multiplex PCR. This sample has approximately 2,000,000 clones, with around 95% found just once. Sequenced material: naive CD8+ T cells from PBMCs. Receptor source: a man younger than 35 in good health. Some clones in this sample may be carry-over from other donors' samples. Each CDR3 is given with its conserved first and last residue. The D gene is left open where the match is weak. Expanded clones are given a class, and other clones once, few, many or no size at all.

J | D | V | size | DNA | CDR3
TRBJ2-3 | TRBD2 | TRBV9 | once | TGTGCCAGCAGCCCCTGGACTAGCGGGAACACAGATACGCAGTATTTT | CASSPWTSGNTDTQYF
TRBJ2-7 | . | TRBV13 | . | TGTGCCAGCAGCTTATGGGGCGGGAACCGCTACGAGCAGTACTTC | CASSLWGGNRYEQYF
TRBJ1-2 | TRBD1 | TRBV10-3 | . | TGTGCCACAACTAGCTGGGACAGTCCTCGTGGCTACACCTTC | CATTSWDSPRGYTF
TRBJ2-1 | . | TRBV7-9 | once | TGTGCCAGCAGCACCCCAAGGGGGCGGGGGATCTACAATGAGCAGTTCTTC | CASSTPRGRGIYNEQFF
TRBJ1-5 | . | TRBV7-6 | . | TGTGCCAGCAGCGCGGGGGGGCGAAGCAATCAGCCCCAGCATTTT | CASSAGGRSNQPQHF
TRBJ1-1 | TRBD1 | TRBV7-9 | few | TGTGCCAGCAGGACAGGGGCCAGCACTGAAGCTTTCTTT | CASRTGASTEAFF
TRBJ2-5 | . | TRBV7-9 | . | TGTGCCAGCAGACACGCGGACCCAGAGACCCAGTACTTC | CASRHADPETQYF
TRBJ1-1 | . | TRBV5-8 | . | TGTGCCAGCAGCTTAAGGGTACCCACTGAAGCTTTCTTT | CASSLRVPTEAFF
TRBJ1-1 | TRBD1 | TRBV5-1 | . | TGCGCCAGCAGCCAGGACAGGGATATGAACACTGAAGCTTTCTTT | CASSQDRDMNTEAFF
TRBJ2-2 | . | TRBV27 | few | TGTGCCAGCAGTTTGGTGAACACCGGGGAGCTGTTTTTT | CASSLVNTGELFF
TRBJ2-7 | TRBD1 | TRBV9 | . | TGTGCCAGCAGCCCCCGGGACAGGAGTTTAGAGCAGTACTTC | CASSPRDRSLEQYF
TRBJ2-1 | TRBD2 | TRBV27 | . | TGTGCCAGCAGTTTGGTTGGGACTAACTACAATGAGCAGTTCTTC | CASSLVGTNYNEQFF
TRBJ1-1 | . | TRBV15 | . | TGTGCCACCAGCAGAGATTTCGCCTACCACGAAGCTTTCTTT | CATSRDFAYHEAFF
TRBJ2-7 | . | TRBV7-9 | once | TGTGCCAGCTCTCTGGCCGATAGCTCCTACGAGCAGTACTTC | CASSLADSSYEQYF
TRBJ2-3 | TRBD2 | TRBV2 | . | TGTGCCAGCAGCCCTAGCGGGAGGTCAGATACGCAGTATTTT | CASSPSGRSDTQYF
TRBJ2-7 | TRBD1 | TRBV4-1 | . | TGCGCCAGCAGCCCACCCGGGACAGGGATCGCCTACGAGCAGTACTTC | CASSPPGTGIAYEQYF
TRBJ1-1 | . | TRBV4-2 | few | TGTGCCAGCAGCCAAGTGTCGGGGAACACTGAAGCTTTCTTT | CASSQVSGNTEAFF
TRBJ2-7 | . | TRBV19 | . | TGTGCCAGTAGTATAGGTCAGGTTTTCGAGAGTTCCTACGAGCAGTACTTC | CASSIGQVFESSYEQYF
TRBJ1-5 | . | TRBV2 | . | TGTGCCAGCAGTGACCAGATCAATCAGCCCCAGCATTTT | CASSDQINQPQHF
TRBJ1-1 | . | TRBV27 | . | TGTGCCAGCAGTGTAAGGGCCCACACTAAAGCTTTCTTT | CASSVRAHTKAFF
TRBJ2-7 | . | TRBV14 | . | TGTGCCAGCAGCGAAGACCTCTGGGCCGAGCAGTACTTC | CASSEDLWAEQYF
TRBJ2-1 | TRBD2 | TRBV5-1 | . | TGCGCCAGCAGCCCCGGGACTAGCGGTGCGGCCTACAATGAGCAGTTCTTC | CASSPGTSGAAYNEQFF
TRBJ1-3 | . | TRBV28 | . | TGTGCCAGCAGTTTACGGGGGCCGGGAAACACCATATATTTT | CASSLRGPGNTIYF
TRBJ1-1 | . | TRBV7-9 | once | TGTGCCAGCAGCGCCCCGGGAAGGAACACTGAAGCTTTCTTT | CASSAPGRNTEAFF
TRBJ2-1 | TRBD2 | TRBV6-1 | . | TGTGCCAGCAGTGAAGCGCCTAGCGGGATTAACAATGAGCAGTTCTTC | CASSEAPSGINNEQFF
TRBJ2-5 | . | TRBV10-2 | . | TGCGCCAGCTCGGTCAACCTGGGAGAGACCCAGTACTTC | CASSVNLGETQYF
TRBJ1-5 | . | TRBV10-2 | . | TGCGCCAGCAGTGTTGTAGGGGGAGGACAGCCCCAGCATTTT | CASSVVGGGQPQHF